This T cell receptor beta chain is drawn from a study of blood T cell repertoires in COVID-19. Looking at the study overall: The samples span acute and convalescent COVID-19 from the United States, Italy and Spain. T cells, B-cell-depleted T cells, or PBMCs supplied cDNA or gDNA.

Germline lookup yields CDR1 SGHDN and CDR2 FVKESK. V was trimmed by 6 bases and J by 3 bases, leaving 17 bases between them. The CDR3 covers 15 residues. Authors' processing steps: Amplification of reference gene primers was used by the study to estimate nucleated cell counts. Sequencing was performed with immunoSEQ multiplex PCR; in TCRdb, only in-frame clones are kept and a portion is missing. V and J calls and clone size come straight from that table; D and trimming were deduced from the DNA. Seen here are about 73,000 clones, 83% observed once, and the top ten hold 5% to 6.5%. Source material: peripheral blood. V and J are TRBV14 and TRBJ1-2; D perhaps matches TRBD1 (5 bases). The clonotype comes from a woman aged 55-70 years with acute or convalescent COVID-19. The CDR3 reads CASSRIAGTHYGYTF. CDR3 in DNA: TGTGCCAGCAGTCGAATCGCAGGGACTCACTATGGCTACACCTTC.